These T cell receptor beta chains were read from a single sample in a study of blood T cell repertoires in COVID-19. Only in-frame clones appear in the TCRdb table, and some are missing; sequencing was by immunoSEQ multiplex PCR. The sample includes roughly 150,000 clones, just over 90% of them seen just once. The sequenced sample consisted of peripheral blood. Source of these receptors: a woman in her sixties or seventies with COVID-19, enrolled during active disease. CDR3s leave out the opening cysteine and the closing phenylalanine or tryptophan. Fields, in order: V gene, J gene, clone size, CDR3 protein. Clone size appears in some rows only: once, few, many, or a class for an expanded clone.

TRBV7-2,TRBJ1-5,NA,ASSSVSGQPQH
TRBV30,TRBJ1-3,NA,AWSTRGNTIY
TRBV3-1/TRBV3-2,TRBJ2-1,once,ASSQGGTSNEQF
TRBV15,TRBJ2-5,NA,ATSTRLTSLQETQY
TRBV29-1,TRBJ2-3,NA,SVGTSGSSTDTQY
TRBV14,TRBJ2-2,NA,ASRSATTGGPGELF
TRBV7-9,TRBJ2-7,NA,ASSFSGDQYEQY
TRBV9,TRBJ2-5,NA,ASSVGIAGVETQY
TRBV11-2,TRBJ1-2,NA,ASSLDQVDRVPYGYT
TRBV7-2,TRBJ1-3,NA,ASSFFGFSGNTIY
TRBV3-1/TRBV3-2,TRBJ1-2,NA,ASSQGAGAYGYT
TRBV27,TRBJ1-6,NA,ASSPGTADSPLH
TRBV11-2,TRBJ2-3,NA,ASSSLAGGTDTQY
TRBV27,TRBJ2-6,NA,ASSVQGPGANVLT
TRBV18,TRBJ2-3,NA,ASSPWTSSDTQY
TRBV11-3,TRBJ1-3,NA,ASSLGQGSGNTIY
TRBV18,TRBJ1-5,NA,ASSPRARGASNQPQH